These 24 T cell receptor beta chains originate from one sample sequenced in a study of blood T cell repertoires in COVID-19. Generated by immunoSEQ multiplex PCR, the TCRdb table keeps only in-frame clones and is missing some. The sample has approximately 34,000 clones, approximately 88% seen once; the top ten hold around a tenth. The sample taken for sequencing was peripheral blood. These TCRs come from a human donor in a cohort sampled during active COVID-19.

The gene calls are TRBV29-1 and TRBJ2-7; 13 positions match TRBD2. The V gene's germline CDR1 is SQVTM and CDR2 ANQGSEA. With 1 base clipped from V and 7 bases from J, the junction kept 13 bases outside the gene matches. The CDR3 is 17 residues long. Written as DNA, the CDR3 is TGCAGCGTTGAAGGACTAGCGGGAGGCCCCCCAGAGAGGGAGCAGTACTTC. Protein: CSVEGLAGGPPEREQYF.

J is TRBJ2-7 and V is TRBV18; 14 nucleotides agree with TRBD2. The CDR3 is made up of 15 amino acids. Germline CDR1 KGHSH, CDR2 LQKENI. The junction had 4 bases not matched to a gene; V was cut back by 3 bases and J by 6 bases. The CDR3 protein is CASSPIGLAGGEQYF. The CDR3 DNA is TGTGCCAGCTCACCGATCGGACTAGCGGGAGGCGAGCAGTACTTC. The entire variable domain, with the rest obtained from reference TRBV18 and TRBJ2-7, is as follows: NAGVMQNPRHLVRRRGQEARLRCSPMKGHSHVYWYRQLPEEGLKFMVYLQKENIIDESGMPKERFSAEFPKEGPSILRIQQVVRGDSAAYFCASSPIGLAGGEQYFGPGTRLTVT.

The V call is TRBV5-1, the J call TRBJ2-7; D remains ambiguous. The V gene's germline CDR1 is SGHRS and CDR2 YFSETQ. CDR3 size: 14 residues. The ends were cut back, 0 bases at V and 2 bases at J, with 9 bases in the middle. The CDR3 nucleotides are TGCGCCAGCAGCTTGGTCCCACAAACCTACGAGCAGTACTTC. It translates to CASSLVPQTYEQYF.

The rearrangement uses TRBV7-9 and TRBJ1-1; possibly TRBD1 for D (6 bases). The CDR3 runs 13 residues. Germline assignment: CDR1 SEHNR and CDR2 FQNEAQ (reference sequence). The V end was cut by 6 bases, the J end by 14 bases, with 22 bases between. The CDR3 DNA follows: TGTGCCAGCAGTGCGAACAGGGCCGGGCAAGGCTTCTTT. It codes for CASSANRAGQGFF. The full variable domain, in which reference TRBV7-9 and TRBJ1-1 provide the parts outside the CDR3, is DTGVSQNPRHKITKRGQNVTFRCDPISEHNRLYWYRQTLGQGPEFLTYFQNEAQLEKSRLLSDRFSAERPKGSFSTLEIQRTEQGDSAMYLCASSANRAGQGFFGQGTRLTVV.

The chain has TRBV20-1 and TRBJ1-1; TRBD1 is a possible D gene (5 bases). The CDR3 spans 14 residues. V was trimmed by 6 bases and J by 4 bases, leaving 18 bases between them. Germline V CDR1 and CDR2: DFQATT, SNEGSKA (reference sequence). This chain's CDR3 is CSASSPGGTTEAFF. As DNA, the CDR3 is TGCAGTGCCAGTTCCCCAGGCGGGACCACTGAAGCTTTCTTT.

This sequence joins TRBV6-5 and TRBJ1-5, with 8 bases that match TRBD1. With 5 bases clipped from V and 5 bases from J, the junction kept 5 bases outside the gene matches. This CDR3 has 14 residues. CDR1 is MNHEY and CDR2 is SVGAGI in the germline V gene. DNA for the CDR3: TGTGCCAGCAGTCTTCAGGGGGCTGATCAGCCCCAGCATTTT. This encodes CASSLQGADQPQHF.

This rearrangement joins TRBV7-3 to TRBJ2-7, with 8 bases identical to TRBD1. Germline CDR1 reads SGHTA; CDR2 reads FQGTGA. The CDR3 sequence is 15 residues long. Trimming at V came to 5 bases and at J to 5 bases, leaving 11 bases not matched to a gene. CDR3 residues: CASSPGGVGPNEQYF. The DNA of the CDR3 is TGTGCCAGCAGCCCAGGGGGCGTGGGGCCCAACGAGCAGTACTTC.

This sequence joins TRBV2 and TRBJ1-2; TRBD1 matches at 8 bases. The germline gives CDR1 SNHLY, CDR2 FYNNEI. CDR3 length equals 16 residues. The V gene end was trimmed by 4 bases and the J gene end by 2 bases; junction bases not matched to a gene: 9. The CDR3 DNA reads TGTGCCAGCAGTGTGTCTTCAGCAGGGGGCAACTATGGCTACACCTTC. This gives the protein CASSVSSAGGNYGYTF.

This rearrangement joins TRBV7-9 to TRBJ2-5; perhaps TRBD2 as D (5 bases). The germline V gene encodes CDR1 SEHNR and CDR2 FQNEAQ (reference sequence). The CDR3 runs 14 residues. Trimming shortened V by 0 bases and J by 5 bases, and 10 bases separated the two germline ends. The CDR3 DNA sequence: TGTGCCAGCAGCTTAGCACGGGGTCAGGAGACCCAGTACTTC. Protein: CASSLARGQETQYF. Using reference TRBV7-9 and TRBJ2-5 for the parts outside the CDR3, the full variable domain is DTGVSQNPRHKITKRGQNVTFRCDPISEHNRLYWYRQTLGQGPEFLTYFQNEAQLEKSRLLSDRFSAERPKGSFSTLEIQRTEQGDSAMYLCASSLARGQETQYFGPGTRLLVL.

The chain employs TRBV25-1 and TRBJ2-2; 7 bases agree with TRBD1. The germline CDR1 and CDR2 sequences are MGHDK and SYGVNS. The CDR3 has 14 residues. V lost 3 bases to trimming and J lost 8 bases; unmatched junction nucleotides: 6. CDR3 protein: CASSEKPQGGELFF. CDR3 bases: TGTGCCAGCAGTGAGAAACCACAGGGGGGGGAGCTGTTTTTT.

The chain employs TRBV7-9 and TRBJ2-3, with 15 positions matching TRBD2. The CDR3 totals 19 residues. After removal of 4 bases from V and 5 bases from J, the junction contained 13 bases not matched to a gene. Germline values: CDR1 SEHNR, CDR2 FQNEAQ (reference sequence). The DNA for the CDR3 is TGTGCCAGCAGCTCCGGGACCTGGACTAGCGGGGGGGCCGTAGATACGCAGTATTTT. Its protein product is CASSSGTWTSGGAVDTQYF.

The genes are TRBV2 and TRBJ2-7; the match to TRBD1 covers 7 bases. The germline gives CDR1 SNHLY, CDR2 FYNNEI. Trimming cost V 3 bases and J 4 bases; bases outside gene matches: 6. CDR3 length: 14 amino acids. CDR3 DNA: TGTGCCAGCAGTGAGCAGGGGGAAGGTTACGAGCAGTACTTC. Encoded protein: CASSEQGEGYEQYF.

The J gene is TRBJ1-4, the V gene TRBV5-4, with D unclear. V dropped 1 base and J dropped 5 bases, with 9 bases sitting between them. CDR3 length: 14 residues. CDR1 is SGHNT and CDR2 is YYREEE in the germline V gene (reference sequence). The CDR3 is CASSLYPPNEKLFF. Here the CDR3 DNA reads TGTGCCAGCAGCTTGTATCCCCCGAATGAAAAACTGTTTTTT. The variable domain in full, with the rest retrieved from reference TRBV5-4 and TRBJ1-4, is ETGVTQSPTHLIKTRGQQVTLRCSSQSGHNTVSWYQQALGQGPQFIFQYYREEENGRGNFPPRFSGLQFPNYSSELNVNALELDDSALYLCASSLYPPNEKLFFGSGTQLSVL.

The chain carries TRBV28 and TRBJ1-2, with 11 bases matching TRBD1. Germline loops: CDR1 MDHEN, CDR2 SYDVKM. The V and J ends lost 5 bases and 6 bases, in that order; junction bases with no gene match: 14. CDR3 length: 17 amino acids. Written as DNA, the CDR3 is TGTGCCAGCAGTATGGACAGGGGGCCAGTAGTAGAACATGGCTACACCTTC. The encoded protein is CASSMDRGPVVEHGYTF.

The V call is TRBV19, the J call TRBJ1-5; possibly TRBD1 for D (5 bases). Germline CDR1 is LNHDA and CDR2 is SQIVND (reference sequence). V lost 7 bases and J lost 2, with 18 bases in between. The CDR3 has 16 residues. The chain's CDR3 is CASTNEGVRGNQPQHF. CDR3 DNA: TGTGCCAGTACCAATGAAGGGGTCCGAGGCAATCAGCCCCAGCATTTT.

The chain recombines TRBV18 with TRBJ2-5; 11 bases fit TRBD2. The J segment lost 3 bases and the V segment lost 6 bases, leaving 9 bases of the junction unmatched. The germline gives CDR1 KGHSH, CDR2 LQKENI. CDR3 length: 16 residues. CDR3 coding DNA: TGTGCCAGCTCCCTACTAGCGGGAGCCAGCAAAGAGACCCAGTACTTC. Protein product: CASSLLAGASKETQYF. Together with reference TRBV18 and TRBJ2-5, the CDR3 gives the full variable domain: NAGVMQNPRHLVRRRGQEARLRCSPMKGHSHVYWYRQLPEEGLKFMVYLQKENIIDESGMPKERFSAEFPKEGPSILRIQQVVRGDSAAYFCASSLLAGASKETQYFGPGTRLLVL.

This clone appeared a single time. This CDR3 is CASSHDKGTGETQYF. The CDR3 DNA reads as TGTGCCAGCAGCCATGATAAGGGGACAGGTGAGACCCAGTACTTC. This rearrangement joins TRBV7-2 to TRBJ2-5; 8 nucleotides agree with TRBD1. CDR1 and CDR2 (germline): SGHTA, FQGNSA. Trimming removed 5 bases from V and 5 bases from J; junction bases left unmatched: 10. This CDR3 is 15 amino acids long.

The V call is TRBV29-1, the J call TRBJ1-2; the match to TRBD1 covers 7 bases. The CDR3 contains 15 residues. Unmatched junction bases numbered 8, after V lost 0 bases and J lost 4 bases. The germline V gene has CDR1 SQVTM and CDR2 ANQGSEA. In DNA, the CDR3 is TGCAGCGTTGAAGAGCCGGGACAGCGAGGCTATGGCTACACCTTC. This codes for CSVEEPGQRGYGYTF.

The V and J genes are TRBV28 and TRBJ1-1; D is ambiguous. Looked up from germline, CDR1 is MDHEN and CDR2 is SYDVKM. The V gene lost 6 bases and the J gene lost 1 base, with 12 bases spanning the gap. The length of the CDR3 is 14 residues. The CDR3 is CASSLSYRNTEAFF. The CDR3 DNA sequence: TGTGCCAGCAGCCTCTCATACAGGAACACTGAAGCTTTCTTT.

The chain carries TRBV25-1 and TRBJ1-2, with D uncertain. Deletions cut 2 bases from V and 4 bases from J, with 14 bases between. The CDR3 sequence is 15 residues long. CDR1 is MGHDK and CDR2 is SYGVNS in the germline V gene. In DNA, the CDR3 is TGTGCCAGCAGTGAACAATTAGGCGGCTTCTATGGCTACACCTTC. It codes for CASSEQLGGFYGYTF.

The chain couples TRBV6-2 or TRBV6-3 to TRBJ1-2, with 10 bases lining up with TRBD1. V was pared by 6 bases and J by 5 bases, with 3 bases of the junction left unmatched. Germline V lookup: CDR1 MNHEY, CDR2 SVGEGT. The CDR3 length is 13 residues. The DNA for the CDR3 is TGTGCCAGCAGCGCGGGACAGGGGTATGGCTACACCTTC. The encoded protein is CASSAGQGYGYTF.

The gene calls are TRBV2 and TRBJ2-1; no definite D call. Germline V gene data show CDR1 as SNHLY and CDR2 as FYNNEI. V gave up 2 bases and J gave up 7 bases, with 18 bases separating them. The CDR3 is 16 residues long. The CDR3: CASSELAALTLNEQFF. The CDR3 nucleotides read TGTGCCAGCAGTGAACTGGCGGCGCTCACTTTGAATGAGCAGTTCTTC.

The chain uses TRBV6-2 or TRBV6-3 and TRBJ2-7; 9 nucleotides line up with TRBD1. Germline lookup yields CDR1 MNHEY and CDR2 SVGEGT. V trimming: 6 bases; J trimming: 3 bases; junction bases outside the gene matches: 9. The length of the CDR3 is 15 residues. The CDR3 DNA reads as TGTGCCAGCAGCGAGCTGGGACAGGGCAGCTACGAGCAGTACTTC. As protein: CASSELGQGSYEQYF.

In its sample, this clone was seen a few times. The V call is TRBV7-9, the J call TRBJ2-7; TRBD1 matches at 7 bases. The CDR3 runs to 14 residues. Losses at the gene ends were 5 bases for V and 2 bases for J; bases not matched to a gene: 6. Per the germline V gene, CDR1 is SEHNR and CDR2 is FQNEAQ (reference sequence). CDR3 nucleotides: TGTGCCAGCAGCCGACCCGACAGGGCCTACGAGCAGTACTTC. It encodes CASSRPDRAYEQYF.